This entry lists 12 T cell receptor beta chains sequenced from one sample in a study of T cell changes during pregnancy in multiple sclerosis. Libraries were prepared by immunoSEQ multiplex PCR; TCRdb keeps only in-frame clonotypes and omits some of them. The sample contains fewer than 15,000 clones, about 88% of which appear only once. The sample in question was CD8+ T cells from peripheral blood mononuclear cells, obtained in the first trimester of pregnancy. Receptors originate from a female donor with multiple sclerosis, enrolled in a pregnancy study.

This clone was observed a single time. The chain couples TRBV5-5 to TRBJ2-7, with 7 positions matching TRBD1. The CDR3 runs to 13 residues. With 2 bases clipped from V and 5 bases from J, the junction kept 4 bases outside the gene matches. CDR1 and CDR2 from the germline V gene are SGHKS and YYEKEE (reference sequence). In DNA, the CDR3 is TGTGCCAGCAGCTTACAGGGGCTGAACGAGCAGTACTTC. Its protein product is CASSLQGLNEQYF.

This chain links TRBV30 with TRBJ1-1, with D maybe TRBD1 (5 bases). This CDR3 comprises 12 residues. Per the germline V gene, CDR1 is GTSNPN and CDR2 is SVGIG (reference sequence). Between the trimmed V and J ends, which lost 4 bases and 6 bases, there was a span of 12 bases. The DNA of the CDR3 is TGTGCCTGGAACGGGGGAATGGCTGAAGCTTTCTTT. Protein: CAWNGGMAEAFF.

The chain has TRBV29-1 and TRBJ1-2; perhaps TRBD1 as D (6 bases). This CDR3 is 14 amino acids long. V lost 4 bases and J lost 7, with 19 bases in between. Germline V gene data show CDR1 as SQVTM and CDR2 as ANQGSEA. CDR3 sequence (DNA): TGCAGCGTTGTTTCAGCGTACAGGGATTCTGGCTACACCTTC. Protein: CSVVSAYRDSGYTF.

The chain joins TRBV2 to TRBJ1-1; tentatively, D is TRBD1 (6 bases). Germline CDR1 and CDR2: SNHLY and FYNNEI. V shed 10 bases and J shed 6 bases, with 15 bases lying between them. The CDR3 is made up of 12 amino acids. The CDR3 coding sequence is TGTGCCACCCGGACAGCTAATTCTGAAGCTTTCTTT. It is translated as CATRTANSEAFF.

This sequence joins TRBV6-5 and TRBJ1-1; D unclear. Germline V gene data show CDR1 as MNHEY and CDR2 as SVGAGI. The V and J ends lost 6 bases and 4 bases respectively, with 18 bases between them. CDR3 length: 15 amino acids. The CDR3: CASREHVQPGTEAFF. The CDR3 nucleotides are TGTGCCAGCAGGGAACACGTTCAACCGGGCACTGAAGCTTTCTTT.

V is TRBV15 and J is TRBJ2-3; weak D call: TRBD2 (7 bases). The germline V and J ends were trimmed by 3 bases and 4 bases, with 14 bases remaining between them. The length of the CDR3 is 15 residues. Per germline, CDR1 LNHNV and CDR2 YYDKDF (reference sequence). In DNA, the CDR3 is TGTGCCACCAGCAGGAGGGAGGGGGGCCCAGATACGCAGTATTTT. Encoded protein: CATSRREGGPDTQYF.

This chain connects TRBV6-4 to TRBJ1-2; D is unclear. V was shortened by 0 bases and J by 0 bases, with 5 bases between the two germline ends. Per the germline V gene, CDR1 is MRHNA and CDR2 is SNTAGT. The CDR3 is made up of 14 amino acids. Here the CDR3 DNA reads TGTGCCAGCAGTGACTCGGAGTCTAACTATGGCTACACCTTC. Protein sequence: CASSDSESNYGYTF.

This chain joins TRBV19 and TRBJ2-7, with a possible D match to TRBD2 (7 bases). The V and J ends lost 2 bases and 3 bases respectively, with 14 bases between them. This CDR3 spans 15 amino acids. Looked up from germline, CDR1 is LNHDA and CDR2 is SQIVND (reference sequence). The CDR3 DNA reads as TGTGCCAGTAGTATATCGGAGGGGGGGCACTACGAGCAGTACTTC. The encoded protein is CASSISEGGHYEQYF.

V is TRBV5-6 and J is TRBJ2-7, with TRBD1 as a possible D gene (5 bases). Trimming took off 1 base at V and 2 bases at J, with 10 bases between the two ends. Per germline, CDR1 SGHDT and CDR2 YYEEEE. CDR3 size: 14 residues. CDR3 in amino acids: CASSLPTAAYEQYF. In nucleotides, the CDR3 is TGTGCCAGCAGCTTGCCGACAGCAGCCTACGAGCAGTACTTC. Combining the CDR3 with reference TRBV5-6 and TRBJ2-7 gives the whole variable domain DAGVTQSPTHLIKTRGQQVTLRCSPKSGHDTVSWYQQALGQGPQFIFQYYEEEERQRGNFPDRFSGHQFPNYSSELNVNALLLGDSALYLCASSLPTAAYEQYFGPGTRLTVT.

The chain couples TRBV27 to TRBJ2-7, with 7 bases matching TRBD2. The germline V gene encodes CDR1 MNHEY and CDR2 SMNVEV (reference sequence). This CDR3 spans 13 amino acids. V was pared by 3 bases and J by 6 bases, with 5 bases of the junction left unmatched. The CDR3 region has the DNA TGTGCCAGCAGTTTGGGGGGAGGGGTCGAGCAGTACTTC. This gives the protein CASSLGGGVEQYF.

V and J are TRBV19 and TRBJ1-5; 7 bases align to TRBD1. CDR1 is LNHDA, CDR2 SQIVND, per germline (reference sequence). The CDR3 is 15 amino acids. J lost 5 bases, V lost 3 bases, and 7 bases had no gene match. The DNA for the CDR3 is TGTGCCAGTAGTATTCTAGGGCAGGGGGATCAGCCCCAGCATTTT. It translates to CASSILGQGDQPQHF. The whole variable domain, remainder taken from reference TRBV19 and TRBJ1-5, is DGGITQSPKYLFRKEGQNVTLSCEQNLNHDAMYWYRQDPGQGLRLIYYSQIVNDFQKGDIAEGYSVSREKKESFPLTVTSAQKNPTAFYLCASSILGQGDQPQHFGDGTRLSIL.

The chain employs TRBV7-3 and TRBJ1-6, with TRBD1 as a possible D gene (6 bases). There are 15 residues in the CDR3. The V and J ends lost 2 bases and 9 bases respectively, with 14 bases between them. Germline V gene lookup returns CDR1 SGHTA and CDR2 FQGTGA. The CDR3 region is CASSLVVPGVSPLHF. The CDR3 DNA follows: TGTGCCAGCAGCTTAGTGGTGCCAGGGGTTTCACCCCTCCACTTT.